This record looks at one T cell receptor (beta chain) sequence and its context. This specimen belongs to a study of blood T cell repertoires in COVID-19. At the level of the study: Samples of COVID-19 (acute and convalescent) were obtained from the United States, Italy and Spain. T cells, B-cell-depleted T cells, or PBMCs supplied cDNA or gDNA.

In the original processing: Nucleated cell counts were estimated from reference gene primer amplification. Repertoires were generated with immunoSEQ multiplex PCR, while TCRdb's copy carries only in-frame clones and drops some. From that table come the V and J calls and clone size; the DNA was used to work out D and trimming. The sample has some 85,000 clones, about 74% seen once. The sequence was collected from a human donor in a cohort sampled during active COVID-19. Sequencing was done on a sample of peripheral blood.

The chain's CDR3 is CASSLVRPTGPHEQYF. CDR3 sequence (DNA): TGTGCCAGCAGCTTGGTCAGGCCAACAGGGCCCCACGAGCAGTACTTC. This chain links TRBV7-2 with TRBJ2-7; possible D gene TRBD1, 6 bases. The CDR3 consists of 16 residues. Deletions cut 3 bases from V and 5 bases from J, with 20 bases between. Germline-derived CDR1 and CDR2 are SGHTA and FQGNSA.